The 9 T cell receptor beta chains presented below share a single source sample, sequenced in a study of beta chain features in type 1 diabetes (dated by TCRdb to the late 2010s). The full study reports these points: A moderate but significant shortening of TCRB CDR3 length was observed in type 1 diabetes patients in all four CD4+ subsets.

Libraries were built with the immunoSEQ multiplex PCR assay. The High Capacity cDNA Reverse Transcription Kit was used to reverse transcribe all of the isolated RNA, meaning that expressed TCRB transcripts were what got sequenced. Entries here come from immuneACCESS through TCRdb and include only in-frame sequences with V and J called. Some clones fail to appear in such tables; in the studies checked, an unresolved V gene covers under half of the shortfall, and the cause of the remainder is unknown. This sample has about 280,000 clones in its table, and around 16% of those were observed once. In total, the top ten clones hold less than 0.02% of the sample. Their antigens remain unidentified. The sample comprised naive CD4+ T cells from blood. The cell subset or site label, as the study defines it: true naive CD4+ T cells. The origin of the receptors is a man in his late teens or twenties with type 1 diabetes.

This clone was picked up a small number of times. J is TRBJ1-3 and V is TRBV6-5; the match to TRBD1 covers 8 bases. Germline V gene lookup returns CDR1 MNHEY and CDR2 SVGAGI. V lost 8 bases and J lost 7; bases outside the gene matches: 1. The CDR3 consists of 11 residues. CDR3 coding DNA: TGTGCCAGCGGACAGGGCAACACCATATATTTT. Translating it yields CASGQGNTIYF.

This clone appeared a few times. This chain uses TRBV10-3 with TRBJ2-5, with 15 bases aligning to TRBD2. V shed 10 bases, J shed 2 bases, and the junction held 8 bases outside the gene matches. There are 16 residues in the CDR3. The germline V gene has CDR1 ENHRY and CDR2 SYGVKD. CDR3 sequence: CATQKGLAGGQETQYF. CDR3 coding DNA: TGTGCCACCCAAAAGGGACTAGCGGGGGGACAAGAGACCCAGTACTTC.

Only a few counts were recorded for this clone. The gene calls are TRBV4-1 and TRBJ2-3; 8 positions agree with TRBD1. Germline V gene sequence: CDR1 MGHRA, CDR2 YSYEKL. V shed 3 bases and J 4 bases; nucleotides not matched to a gene: 9. The CDR3 is 16 amino acids. Here the CDR3 DNA reads TGCGCCAGCAGCCAGATGACAGGGGATGGGCCAGATACGCAGTATTTT. Its protein product is CASSQMTGDGPDTQYF.

In nucleotides, the CDR3 is TGTGCCAGCAGCCCCCGACACGCCGGGGAGCTGTTTTTT. As protein: CASSPRHAGELFF. The chain links TRBV9 to TRBJ2-2, with D uncertain. Germline loops: CDR1 SGDLS, CDR2 YYNGEE. Trimming pared 4 bases from V and 6 bases from J, leaving 10 bases between. CDR3 length equals 13 residues.

This clone has just a few counts. V and J are TRBV29-1 and TRBJ1-2; TRBD1 might be the D (6 bases). V lost 5 bases, J lost 2 bases, and 15 bases lay in between. CDR1 is SQVTM, CDR2 ANQGSEA, per germline. The CDR3 totals 14 residues. The CDR3: CSVPRGGANYGYTF. CDR3 nucleotide sequence: TGCAGCGTTCCTCGGGGGGGGGCCAACTATGGCTACACCTTC.

J is TRBJ2-7 and V is TRBV6-4, with 12 positions matching TRBD2. Germline V CDR1 and CDR2: MRHNA, SNTAGT. After removal of 5 bases from V and 3 bases from J, the junction contained 2 bases not matched to a gene. There are 14 residues in the CDR3. CDR3: CASSRTSGVYEQYF. CDR3 DNA: TGTGCCAGCAGTAGGACTAGCGGGGTCTACGAGCAGTACTTC.

This sequence joins TRBV5-6 and TRBJ2-7; possible D gene TRBD1, 6 bases. V was shortened by 3 bases and J by 0 bases, with 16 bases between the two germline ends. Germline CDR1 SGHDT, CDR2 YYEEEE. The CDR3 runs 16 residues. The chain's CDR3 is CASSSPGHITSYEQYF. DNA for the CDR3: TGTGCCAGCAGCTCGCCGGGACACATAACCTCCTACGAGCAGTACTTC.

The sample holds many counts of this clone. The J gene is TRBJ2-7, the V gene TRBV23-1; 9 bases align to TRBD1. TRBV23-1 has ORF status, its function being uncertain. V lost 0 bases and J lost 6; bases outside the gene matches: 6. The CDR3 contains 15 residues. CDR3 nucleotide sequence: TGCGCCAGCAGTCAATCGCTAAGGGACAGGGTCGAGCAGTACTTC. Its translation: CASSQSLRDRVEQYF.

This clone was seen a handful of times. The CDR3 protein is CSVERSSYNEQFF. The DNA of the CDR3 is TGCAGCGTTGAACGGAGCTCCTACAATGAGCAGTTCTTC. The V gene is TRBV29-1, the J gene TRBJ2-1; no definite D call. The CDR3 covers 13 residues. V gave up 2 bases and J gave up 0 bases, with 5 bases separating them. Germline CDR1 and CDR2: SQVTM and ANQGSEA.